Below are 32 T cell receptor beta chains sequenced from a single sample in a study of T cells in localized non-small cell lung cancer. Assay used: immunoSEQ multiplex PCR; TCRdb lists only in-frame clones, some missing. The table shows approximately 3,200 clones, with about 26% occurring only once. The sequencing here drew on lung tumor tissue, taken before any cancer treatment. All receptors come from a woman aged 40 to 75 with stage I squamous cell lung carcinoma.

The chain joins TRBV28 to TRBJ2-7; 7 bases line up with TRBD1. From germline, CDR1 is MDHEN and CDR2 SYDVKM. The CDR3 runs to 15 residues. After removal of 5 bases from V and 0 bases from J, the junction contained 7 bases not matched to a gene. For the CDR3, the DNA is TGTGCCAGCAGTCCCACAGGGGCAAGCTCCTACGAGCAGTACTTC. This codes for CASSPTGASSYEQYF.

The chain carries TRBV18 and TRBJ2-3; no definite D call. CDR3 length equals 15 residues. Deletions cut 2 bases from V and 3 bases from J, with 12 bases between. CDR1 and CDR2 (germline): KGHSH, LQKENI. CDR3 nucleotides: TGTGCCAGCTCACCATCGCCCTATGGGACAGATACGCAGTATTTT. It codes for CASSPSPYGTDTQYF.

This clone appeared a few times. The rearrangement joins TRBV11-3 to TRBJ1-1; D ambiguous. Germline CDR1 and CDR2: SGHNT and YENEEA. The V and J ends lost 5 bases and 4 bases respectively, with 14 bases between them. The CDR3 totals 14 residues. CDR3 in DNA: TGTGCCAGCAGCCTAGGGCAGGTTAGCACTGAAGCTTTCTTT. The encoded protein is CASSLGQVSTEAFF.

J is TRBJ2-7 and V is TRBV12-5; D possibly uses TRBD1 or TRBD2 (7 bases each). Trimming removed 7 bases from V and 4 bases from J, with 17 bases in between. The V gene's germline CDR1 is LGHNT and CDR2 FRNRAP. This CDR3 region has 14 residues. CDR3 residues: CASAPGGASYEQYF. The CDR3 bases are TGTGCTAGTGCCCCAGGGGGGGCGAGTTACGAGCAGTACTTC.

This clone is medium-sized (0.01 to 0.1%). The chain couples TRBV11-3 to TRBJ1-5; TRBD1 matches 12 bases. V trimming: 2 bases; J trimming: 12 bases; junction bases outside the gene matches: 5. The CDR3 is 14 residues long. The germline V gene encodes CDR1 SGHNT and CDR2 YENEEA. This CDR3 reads CASSLRDRGRRQHF. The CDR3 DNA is TGTGCCAGCAGCTTAAGGGACAGGGGGCGCCGCCAGCATTTT.

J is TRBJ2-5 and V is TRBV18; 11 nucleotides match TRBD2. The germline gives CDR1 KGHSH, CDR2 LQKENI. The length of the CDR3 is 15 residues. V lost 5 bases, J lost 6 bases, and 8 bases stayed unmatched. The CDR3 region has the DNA TGTGCCAGCTCAACGAAGACTAGCGGGGAACAGACCCAGTACTTC. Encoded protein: CASSTKTSGEQTQYF.

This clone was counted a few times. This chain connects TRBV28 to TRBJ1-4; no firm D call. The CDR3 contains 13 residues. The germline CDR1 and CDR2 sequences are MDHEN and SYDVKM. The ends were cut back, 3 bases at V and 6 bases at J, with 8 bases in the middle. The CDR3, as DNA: TGTGCCAGCAGTTTGGGTAGGGATGAAAAACTGTTTTTT. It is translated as CASSLGRDEKLFF.

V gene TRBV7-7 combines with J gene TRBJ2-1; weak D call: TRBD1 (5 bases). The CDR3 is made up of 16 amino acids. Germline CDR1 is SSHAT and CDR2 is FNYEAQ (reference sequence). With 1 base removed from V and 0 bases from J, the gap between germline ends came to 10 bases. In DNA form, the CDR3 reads TGTGCCAGCAGCTTAGGAACAGGTTTCTCCTACAATGAGCAGTTCTTC. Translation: CASSLGTGFSYNEQFF.

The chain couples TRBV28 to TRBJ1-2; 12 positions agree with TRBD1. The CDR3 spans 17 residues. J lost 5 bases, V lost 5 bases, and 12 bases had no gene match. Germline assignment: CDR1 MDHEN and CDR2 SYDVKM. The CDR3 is CASSPGDRGRAKYGYTF. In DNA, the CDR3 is TGTGCCAGCAGTCCGGGGGACAGGGGGCGGGCGAAGTATGGCTACACCTTC.

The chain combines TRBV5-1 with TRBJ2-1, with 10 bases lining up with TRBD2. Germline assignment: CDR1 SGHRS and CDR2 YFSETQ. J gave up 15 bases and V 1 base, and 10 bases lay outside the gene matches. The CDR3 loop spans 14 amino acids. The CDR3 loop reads CASSLNPSGSYRFF. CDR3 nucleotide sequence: TGCGCCAGCAGCTTGAACCCTAGCGGGAGTTACCGGTTCTTC.

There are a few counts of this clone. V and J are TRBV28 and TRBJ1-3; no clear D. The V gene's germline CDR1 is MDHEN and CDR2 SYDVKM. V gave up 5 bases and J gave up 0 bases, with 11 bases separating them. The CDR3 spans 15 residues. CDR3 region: CASSGQSDSGNTIYF. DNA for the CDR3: TGTGCCAGCAGTGGGCAGTCCGACTCTGGAAACACCATATATTTT.

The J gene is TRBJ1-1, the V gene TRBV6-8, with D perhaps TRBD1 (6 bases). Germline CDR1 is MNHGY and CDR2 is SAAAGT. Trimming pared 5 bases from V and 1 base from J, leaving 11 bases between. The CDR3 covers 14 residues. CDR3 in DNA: TGTGCCAGCAGTGATCCGGGACAGAACACTGAAGCTTTCTTT. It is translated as CASSDPGQNTEAFF.

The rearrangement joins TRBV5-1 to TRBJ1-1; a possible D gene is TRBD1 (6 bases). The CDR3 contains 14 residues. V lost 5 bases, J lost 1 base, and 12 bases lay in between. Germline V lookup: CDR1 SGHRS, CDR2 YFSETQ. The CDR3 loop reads CASSIDRPNTEAFF. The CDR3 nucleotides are TGCGCCAGCAGTATCGACAGGCCGAACACTGAAGCTTTCTTT.

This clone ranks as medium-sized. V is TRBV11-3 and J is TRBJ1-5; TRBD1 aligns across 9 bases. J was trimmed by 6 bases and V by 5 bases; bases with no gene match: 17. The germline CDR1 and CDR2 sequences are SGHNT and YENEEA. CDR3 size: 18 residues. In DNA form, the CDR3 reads TGTGCCAGCAGCCAATCCCCCGACGGGACAGGGTTGGGTCAGCCCCAGCATTTT. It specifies CASSQSPDGTGLGQPQHF.

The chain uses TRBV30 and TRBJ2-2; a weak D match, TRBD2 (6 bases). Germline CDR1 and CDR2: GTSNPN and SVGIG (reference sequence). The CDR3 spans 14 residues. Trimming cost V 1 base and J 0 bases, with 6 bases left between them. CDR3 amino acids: CAWSGGANTGELFF. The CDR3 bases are TGTGCCTGGAGTGGGGGGGCGAACACCGGGGAGCTGTTTTTT.

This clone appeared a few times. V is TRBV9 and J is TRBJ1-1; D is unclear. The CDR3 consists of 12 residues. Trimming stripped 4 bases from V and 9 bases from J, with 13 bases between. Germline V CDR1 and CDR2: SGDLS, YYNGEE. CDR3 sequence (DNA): TGTGCCAGCAGCCAAGAGGATCTAAAAGCTTTCTTT. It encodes CASSQEDLKAFF.

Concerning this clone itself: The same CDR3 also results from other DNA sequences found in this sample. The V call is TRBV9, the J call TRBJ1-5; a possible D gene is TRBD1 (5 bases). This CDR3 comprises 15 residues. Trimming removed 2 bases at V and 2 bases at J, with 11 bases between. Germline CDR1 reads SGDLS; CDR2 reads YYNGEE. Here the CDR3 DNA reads TGTGCCAGCAGCGTGGGGGGAGGTCGCAATCAGCCCCAGCATTTT. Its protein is CASSVGGGRNQPQHF.

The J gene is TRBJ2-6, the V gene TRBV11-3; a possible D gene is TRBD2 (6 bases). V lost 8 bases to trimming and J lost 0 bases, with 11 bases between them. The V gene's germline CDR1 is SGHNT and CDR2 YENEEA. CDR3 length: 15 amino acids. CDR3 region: CASGQGGSGANVLTF. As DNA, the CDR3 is TGTGCCAGCGGGCAGGGAGGCTCTGGGGCCAACGTCCTGACTTTC.

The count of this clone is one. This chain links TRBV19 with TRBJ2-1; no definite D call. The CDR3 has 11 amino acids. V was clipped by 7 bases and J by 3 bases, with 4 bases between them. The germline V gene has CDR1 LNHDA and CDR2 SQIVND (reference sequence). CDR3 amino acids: CASTSYNEQFF. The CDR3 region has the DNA TGTGCCAGTACTAGCTACAATGAGCAGTTCTTC.

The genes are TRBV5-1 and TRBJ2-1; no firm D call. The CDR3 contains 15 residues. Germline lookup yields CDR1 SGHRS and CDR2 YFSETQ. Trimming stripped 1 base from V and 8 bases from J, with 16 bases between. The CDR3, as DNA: TGCGCCAGCAGCTTGCAGGAGCCCGTTAGAGATGAGCAGTTCTTC. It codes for CASSLQEPVRDEQFF. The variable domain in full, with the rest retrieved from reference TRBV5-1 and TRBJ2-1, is KAGVTQTPRYLIKTRGQQVTLSCSPISGHRSVSWYQQTPGQGLQFLFEYFSETQRNKGNFPGRFSGRQFSNSRSEMNVSTLELGDSALYLCASSLQEPVRDEQFFGPGTRLTVL.

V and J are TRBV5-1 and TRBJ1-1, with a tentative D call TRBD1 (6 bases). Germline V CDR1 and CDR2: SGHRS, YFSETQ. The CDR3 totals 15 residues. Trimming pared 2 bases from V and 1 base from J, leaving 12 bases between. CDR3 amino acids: CASSFGGAENTEAFF. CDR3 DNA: TGCGCCAGCAGCTTTGGGGGGGCCGAGAACACTGAAGCTTTCTTT.

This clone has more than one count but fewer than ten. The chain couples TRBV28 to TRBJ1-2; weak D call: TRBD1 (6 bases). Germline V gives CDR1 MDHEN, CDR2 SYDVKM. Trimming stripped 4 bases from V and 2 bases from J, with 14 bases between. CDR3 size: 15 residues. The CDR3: CASSSSGTLNYGYTF. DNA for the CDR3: TGTGCCAGCAGTTCTTCCGGGACACTAAACTATGGCTACACCTTC.

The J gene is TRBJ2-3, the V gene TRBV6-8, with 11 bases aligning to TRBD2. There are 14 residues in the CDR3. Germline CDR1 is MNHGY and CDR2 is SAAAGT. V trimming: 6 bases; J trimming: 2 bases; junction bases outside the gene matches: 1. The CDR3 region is CASRLAGATDTQYF. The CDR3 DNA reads TGTGCCAGCAGACTAGCGGGGGCCACAGATACGCAGTATTTT.

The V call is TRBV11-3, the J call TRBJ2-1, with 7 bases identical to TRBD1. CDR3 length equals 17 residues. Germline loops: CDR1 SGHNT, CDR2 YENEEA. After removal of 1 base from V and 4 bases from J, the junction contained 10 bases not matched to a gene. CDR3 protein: CASSLGGVDRFYNEQFF. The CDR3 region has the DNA TGTGCCAGCAGCTTAGGGGGTGTGGACAGGTTTTACAATGAGCAGTTCTTC.

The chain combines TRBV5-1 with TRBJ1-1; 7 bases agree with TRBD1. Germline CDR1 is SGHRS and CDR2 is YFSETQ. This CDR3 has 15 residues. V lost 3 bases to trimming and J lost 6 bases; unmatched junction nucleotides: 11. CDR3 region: CASSSRTGGTAEAFF. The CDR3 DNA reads TGCGCCAGCAGCTCGCGGACAGGTGGGACCGCTGAAGCTTTCTTT. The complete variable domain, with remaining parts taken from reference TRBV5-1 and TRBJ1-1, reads KAGVTQTPRYLIKTRGQQVTLSCSPISGHRSVSWYQQTPGQGLQFLFEYFSETQRNKGNFPGRFSGRQFSNSRSEMNVSTLELGDSALYLCASSSRTGGTAEAFFGQGTRLTVV.

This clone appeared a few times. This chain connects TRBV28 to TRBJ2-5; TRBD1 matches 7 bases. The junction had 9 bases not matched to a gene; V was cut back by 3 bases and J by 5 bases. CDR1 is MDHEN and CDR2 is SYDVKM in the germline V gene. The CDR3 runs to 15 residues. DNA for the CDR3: TGTGCCAGCAGTTTTGAGAGGGACAGCAGGGAGACCCAGTACTTC. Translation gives CASSFERDSRETQYF.

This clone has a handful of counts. The CDR3 is CASSLQGAGEPQHF. CDR3 nucleotide sequence: TGTGCCAGCTCACTCCAGGGGGCTGGGGAGCCCCAGCATTTT. The chain recombines TRBV18 with TRBJ1-5, with 8 bases fitting TRBD1. The CDR3 sequence is 14 residues long. V was clipped by 4 bases and J by 8 bases; unmatched bases: 7. Germline V gene lookup returns CDR1 KGHSH and CDR2 LQKENI.

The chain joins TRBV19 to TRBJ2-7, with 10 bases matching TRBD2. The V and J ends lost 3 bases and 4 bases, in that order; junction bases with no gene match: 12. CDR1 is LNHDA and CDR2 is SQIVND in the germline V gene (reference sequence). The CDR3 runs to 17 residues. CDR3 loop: CASSIFIAGGRPYEQYF. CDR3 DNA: TGTGCCAGTAGTATTTTCATAGCGGGAGGCCGTCCTTACGAGCAGTACTTC.

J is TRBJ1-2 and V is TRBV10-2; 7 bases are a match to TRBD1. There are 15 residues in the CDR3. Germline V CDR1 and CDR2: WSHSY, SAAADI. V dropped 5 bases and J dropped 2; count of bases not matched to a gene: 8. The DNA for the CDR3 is TGCGCCAGCAGTAGCTGGACAGGCCTCAACTATGGCTACACCTTC. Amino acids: CASSSWTGLNYGYTF.

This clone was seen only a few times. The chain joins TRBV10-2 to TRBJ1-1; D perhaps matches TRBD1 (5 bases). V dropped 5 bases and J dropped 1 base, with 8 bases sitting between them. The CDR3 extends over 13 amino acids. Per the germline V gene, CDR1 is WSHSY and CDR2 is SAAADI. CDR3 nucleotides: TGCGCCAGCAGTCGACAGTGGAACACTGAAGCTTTCTTT. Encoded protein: CASSRQWNTEAFF.

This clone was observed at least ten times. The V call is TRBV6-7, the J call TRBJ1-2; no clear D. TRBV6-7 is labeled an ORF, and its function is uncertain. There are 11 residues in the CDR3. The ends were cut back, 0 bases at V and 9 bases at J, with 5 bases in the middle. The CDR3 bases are TGTGCCAGCAGTTACTCGAAGAGCTACACCTTC. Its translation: CASSYSKSYTF.

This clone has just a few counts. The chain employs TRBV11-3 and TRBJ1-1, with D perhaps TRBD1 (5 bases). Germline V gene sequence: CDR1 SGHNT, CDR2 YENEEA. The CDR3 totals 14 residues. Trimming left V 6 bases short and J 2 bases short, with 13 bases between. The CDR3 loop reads CASSFTGPNTEAFF. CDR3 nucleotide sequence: TGTGCCAGCAGTTTTACAGGACCTAACACTGAAGCTTTCTTT.